The source of this TCR beta chain is a study of CD8 T cells in ankylosing spondylitis. This clonotype is deemed medium-sized (0.01 to 0.1%). Its antigen is currently unknown. Points from the study as a whole: Seemingly characteristic of ankylosing spondylitis blood was a TCR beta motif consisting of under ten highly homologous variants. A number of the motif variants had already been described in reactive arthritis synovial fluid and blood. Relatively scarce in peripheral blood, disease-linked clones were CD8+.

5'-RACE, quantitative and with molecular barcodes, yielded the TCR beta libraries. TCRdb analysed the 5' RACE reads with MiXCR anew, one entry per CDR3 protein. The profile covers approximately 45,000 distinct CDR3 sequences, with 3% to 4.5% appearing a single time and roughly 4.2% taken by the ten largest. V gave up 4 bases and J gave up 3 bases, with 19 bases separating them. Germline assignment: CDR1 SGDLS and CDR2 YYNGEE. The CDR3 is made up of 16 amino acids. The sequenced material came from blood, either unsorted or a sorted T cell fraction (not recorded which). The clonotype originates from a female donor with ankylosing spondylitis or in good health (not recorded which). The genes are TRBV9 and TRBJ1-2; weak D call: TRBD1 (5 bases). In DNA form, the CDR3 reads TGTGCCAGCAGCAGGGAGGATACAGGCTTAGACTATGGCTACACCTTC. Its protein is CASSREDTGLDYGYTF.